Reported below is one T cell receptor beta chain. The antigen is unknown. The CDR3 has 17 amino acids. These data belong to a study of CD4+ T cells in melanoma. The study's findings and limits: CD8+ T cell, macrophage and B cell function reportedly correlated with neoantigen-specific CD4+ T cells. In melanoma, neoantigen-specific CD4+ T cells reportedly differed in differentiation state.

Assay: immunoSEQ multiplex PCR; the TCRdb copy retains only in-frame clones and omits some. The sample lists more than 12,000 clones; over 80% were seen once. This sequence originates from a human donor with melanoma. The sequenced sample was cells from a culture (not recorded whether cultured in vitro). The rearrangement uses TRBV21-1 and TRBJ2-5. TRBV21-1 is a listed pseudogene. DNA for the CDR3: TGTGCCAGCAGCCCCCCGTGGGCCGGGGCCTTCAGAGAGACCCAGTACTTC. Translation gives CASSPPWAGAFRETQYF.